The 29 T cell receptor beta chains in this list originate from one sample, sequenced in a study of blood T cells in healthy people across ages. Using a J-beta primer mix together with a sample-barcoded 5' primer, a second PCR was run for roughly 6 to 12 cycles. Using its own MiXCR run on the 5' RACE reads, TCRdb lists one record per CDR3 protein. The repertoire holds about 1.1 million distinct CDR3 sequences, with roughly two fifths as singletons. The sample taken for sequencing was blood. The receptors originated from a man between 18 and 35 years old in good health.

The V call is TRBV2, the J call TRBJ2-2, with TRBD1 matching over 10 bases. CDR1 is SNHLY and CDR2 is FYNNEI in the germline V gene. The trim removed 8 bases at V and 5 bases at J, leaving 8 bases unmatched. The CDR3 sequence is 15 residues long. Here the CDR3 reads CASGQGGRGTGELFF. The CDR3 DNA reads TGTGCCAGCGGACAGGGGGGAAGGGGAACCGGGGAGCTGTTTTTT. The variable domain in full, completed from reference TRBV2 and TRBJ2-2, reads EPEVTQTPSHQVTQMGQEVILRCVPISNHLYFYWYRQILGQKVEFLVSFYNNEISEKSEIFDDQFSVERPDGSNFTLKIRSTKLEDSAMYFCASGQGGRGTGELFFGEGSRLTVL.

This CDR3 is CASILRIGSPLHF. In DNA, the CDR3 is TGTGCCAGCATCCTCAGGATAGGGTCACCCCTCCACTTT. The chain is built from TRBV28 and TRBJ1-6; no clear D. Trimming left V 7 bases short and J 10 bases short, with 14 bases between. CDR3 length: 13 residues. Per germline, CDR1 MDHEN and CDR2 SYDVKM. Using reference TRBV28 and TRBJ1-6 for the parts outside the CDR3, the full variable domain is DVKVTQSSRYLVKRTGEKVFLECVQDMDHENMFWYRQDPGLGLRLIYFSYDVKMKEKGDIPEGYSVSREKKERFSLILESASTNQTSMYLCASILRIGSPLHFGNGTRLTVT.

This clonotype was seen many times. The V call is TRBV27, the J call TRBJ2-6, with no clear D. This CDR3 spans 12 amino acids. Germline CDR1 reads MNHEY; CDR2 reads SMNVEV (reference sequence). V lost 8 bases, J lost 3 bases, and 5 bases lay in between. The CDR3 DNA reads TGTGCCAGCGGATTTGGGGCCAACGTCCTGACTTTC. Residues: CASGFGANVLTF.

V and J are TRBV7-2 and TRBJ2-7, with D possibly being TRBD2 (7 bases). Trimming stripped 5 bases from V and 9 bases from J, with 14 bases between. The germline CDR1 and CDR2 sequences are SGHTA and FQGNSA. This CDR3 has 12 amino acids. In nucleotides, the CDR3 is TGTGCCAGCAGCCTGGGGGGGACATTGCAGTACTTC. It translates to CASSLGGTLQYF.

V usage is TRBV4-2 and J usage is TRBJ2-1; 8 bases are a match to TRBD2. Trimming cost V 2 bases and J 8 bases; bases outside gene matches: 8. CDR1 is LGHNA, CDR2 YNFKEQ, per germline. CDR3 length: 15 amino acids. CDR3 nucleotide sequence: TGTGCCAGCAGCCAAACGGGGGGGCCGGACGATGAGCAGTTCTTC. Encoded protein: CASSQTGGPDDEQFF.

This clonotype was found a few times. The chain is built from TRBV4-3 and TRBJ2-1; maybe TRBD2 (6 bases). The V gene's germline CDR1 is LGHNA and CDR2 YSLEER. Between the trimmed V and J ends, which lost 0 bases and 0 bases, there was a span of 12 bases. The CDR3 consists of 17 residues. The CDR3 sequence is CASSQDVAGNSYNEQFF. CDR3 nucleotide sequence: TGCGCCAGCAGCCAAGATGTTGCGGGGAACTCCTACAATGAGCAGTTCTTC.

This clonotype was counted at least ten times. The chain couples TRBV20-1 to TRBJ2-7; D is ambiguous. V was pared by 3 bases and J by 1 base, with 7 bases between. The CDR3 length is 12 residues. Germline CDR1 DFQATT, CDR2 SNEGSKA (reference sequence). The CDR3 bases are TGCAGTGCTAGTCGCACGTCCTACGAGCAGTACTTC. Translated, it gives CSASRTSYEQYF.

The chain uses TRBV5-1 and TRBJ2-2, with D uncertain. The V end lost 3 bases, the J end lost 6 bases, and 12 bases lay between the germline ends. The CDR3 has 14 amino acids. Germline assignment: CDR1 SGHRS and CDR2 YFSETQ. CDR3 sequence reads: CASSSLVGPGELFF. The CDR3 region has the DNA TGCGCCAGCAGCTCCCTCGTAGGCCCCGGGGAGCTGTTTTTT.

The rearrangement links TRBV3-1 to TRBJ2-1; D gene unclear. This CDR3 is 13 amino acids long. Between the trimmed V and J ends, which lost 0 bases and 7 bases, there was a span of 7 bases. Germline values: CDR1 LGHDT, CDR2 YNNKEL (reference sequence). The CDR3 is CASSQDALNEQFF. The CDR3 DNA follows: TGTGCCAGCAGCCAAGATGCTCTTAATGAGCAGTTCTTC.

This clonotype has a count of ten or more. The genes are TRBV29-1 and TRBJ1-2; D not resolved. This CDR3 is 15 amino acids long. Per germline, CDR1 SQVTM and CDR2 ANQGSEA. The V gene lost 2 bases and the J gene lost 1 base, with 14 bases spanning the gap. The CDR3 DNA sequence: TGCAGCGTTGAATCGGTCAGAGAGAGTAACTATGGCTACACCTTC. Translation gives CSVESVRESNYGYTF.

This chain's CDR3 is CASSSPRGQGYTF. Written as DNA, the CDR3 is TGTGCCAGCAGCTCCCCCAGGGGGCAGGGCTACACCTTC. The gene calls are TRBV9 and TRBJ1-2, with 8 bases lining up with TRBD1. Germline lookup yields CDR1 SGDLS and CDR2 YYNGEE. The CDR3 is made up of 13 amino acids. V lost 4 bases to trimming and J lost 8 bases; unmatched junction nucleotides: 7.

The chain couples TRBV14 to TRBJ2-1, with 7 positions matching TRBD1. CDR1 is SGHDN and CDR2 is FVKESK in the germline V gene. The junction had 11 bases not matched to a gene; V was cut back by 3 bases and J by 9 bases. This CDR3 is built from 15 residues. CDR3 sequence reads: CASSQAGRGIIEQFF. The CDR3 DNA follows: TGTGCCAGCAGCCAGGCGGGCAGGGGGATTATTGAGCAGTTCTTC.

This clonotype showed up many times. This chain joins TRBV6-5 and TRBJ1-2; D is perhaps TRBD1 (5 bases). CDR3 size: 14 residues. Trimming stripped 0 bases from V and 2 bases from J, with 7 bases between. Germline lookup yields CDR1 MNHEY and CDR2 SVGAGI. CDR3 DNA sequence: TGTGCCAGCAGTTACTCCGGGGGGAACTATGGCTACACCTTC. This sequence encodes CASSYSGGNYGYTF.

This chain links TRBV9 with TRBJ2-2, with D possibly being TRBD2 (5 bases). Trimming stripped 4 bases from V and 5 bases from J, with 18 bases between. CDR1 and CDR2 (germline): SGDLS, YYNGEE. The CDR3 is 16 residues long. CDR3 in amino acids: CASSPRPGRETGELFF. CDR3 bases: TGTGCCAGCAGCCCTCGACCCGGTCGGGAAACCGGGGAGCTGTTTTTT.

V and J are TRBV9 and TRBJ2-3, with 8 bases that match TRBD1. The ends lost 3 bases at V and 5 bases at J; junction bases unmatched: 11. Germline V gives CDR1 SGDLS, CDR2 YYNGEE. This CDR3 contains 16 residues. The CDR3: CASSAGQGGFLDTQYF. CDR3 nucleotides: TGTGCCAGCAGCGCCGGACAGGGAGGATTTTTAGATACGCAGTATTTT.

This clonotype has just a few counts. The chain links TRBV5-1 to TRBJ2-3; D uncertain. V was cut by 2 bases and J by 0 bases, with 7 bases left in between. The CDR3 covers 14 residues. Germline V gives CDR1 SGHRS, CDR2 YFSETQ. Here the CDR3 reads CASSFTSSTDTQYF. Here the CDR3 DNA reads TGCGCCAGCAGCTTTACCTCTAGCACAGATACGCAGTATTTT.

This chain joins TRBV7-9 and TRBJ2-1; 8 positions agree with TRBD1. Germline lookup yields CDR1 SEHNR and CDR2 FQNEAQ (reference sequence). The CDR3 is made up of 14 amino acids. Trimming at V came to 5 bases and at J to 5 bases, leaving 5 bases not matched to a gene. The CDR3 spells CASSGQGEDNEQFF. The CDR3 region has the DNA TGTGCCAGCAGCGGACAGGGAGAGGACAATGAGCAGTTCTTC.

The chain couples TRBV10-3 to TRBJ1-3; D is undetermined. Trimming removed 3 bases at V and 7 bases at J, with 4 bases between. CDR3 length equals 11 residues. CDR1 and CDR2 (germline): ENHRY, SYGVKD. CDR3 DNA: TGTGCCATCAGTGATGGGAACACCATATATTTT. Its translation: CAISDGNTIYF.

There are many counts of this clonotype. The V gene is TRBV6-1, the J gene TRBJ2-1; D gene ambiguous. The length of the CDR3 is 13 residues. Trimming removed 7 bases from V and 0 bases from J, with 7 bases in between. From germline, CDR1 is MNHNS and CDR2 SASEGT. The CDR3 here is CASKESSYNEQFF. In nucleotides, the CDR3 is TGTGCCAGCAAGGAGAGCTCCTACAATGAGCAGTTCTTC.

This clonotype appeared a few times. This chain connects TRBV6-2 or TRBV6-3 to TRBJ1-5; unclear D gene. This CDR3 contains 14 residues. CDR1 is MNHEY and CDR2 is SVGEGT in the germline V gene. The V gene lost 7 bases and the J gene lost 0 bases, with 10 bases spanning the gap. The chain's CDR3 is CASTDFSSNQPQHF. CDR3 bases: TGTGCCAGCACCGATTTTTCTAGCAATCAGCCCCAGCATTTT.

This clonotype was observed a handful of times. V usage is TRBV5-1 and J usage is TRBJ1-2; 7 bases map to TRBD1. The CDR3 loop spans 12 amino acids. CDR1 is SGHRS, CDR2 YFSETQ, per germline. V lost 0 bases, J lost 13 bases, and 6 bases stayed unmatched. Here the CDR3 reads CASSLDSTGRTF. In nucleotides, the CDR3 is TGCGCCAGCAGCTTGGATTCGACAGGGCGCACCTTC.

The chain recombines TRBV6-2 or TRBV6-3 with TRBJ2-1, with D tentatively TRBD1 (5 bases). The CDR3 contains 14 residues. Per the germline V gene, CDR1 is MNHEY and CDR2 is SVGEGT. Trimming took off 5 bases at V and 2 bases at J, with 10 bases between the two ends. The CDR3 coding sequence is TGTGCCAGCAGTAAAGACAGCACCTACAATGAGCAGTTCTTC. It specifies CASSKDSTYNEQFF.

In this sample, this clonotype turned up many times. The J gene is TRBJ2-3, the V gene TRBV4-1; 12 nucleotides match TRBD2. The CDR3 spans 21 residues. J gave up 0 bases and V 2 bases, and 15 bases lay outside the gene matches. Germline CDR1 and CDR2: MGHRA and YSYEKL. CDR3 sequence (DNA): TGCGCCAGCAGCCAACCGAGGTTGAGTGCTAGCGGGGGGGGTAGCACAGATACGCAGTATTTT. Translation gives CASSQPRLSASGGGSTDTQYF.

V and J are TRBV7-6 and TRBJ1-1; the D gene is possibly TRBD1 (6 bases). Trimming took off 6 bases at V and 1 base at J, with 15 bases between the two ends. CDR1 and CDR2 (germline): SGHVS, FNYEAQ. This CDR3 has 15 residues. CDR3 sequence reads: CASRSTGTPNTEAFF. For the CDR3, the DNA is TGTGCCAGCAGGAGTACCGGGACACCGAACACTGAAGCTTTCTTT.

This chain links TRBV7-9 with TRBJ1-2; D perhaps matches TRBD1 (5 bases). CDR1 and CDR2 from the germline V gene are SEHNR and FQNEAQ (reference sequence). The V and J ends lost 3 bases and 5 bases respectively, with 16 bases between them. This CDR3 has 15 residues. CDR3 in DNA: TGTGCCAGCAGCTTCGACAGAGTTGTTACTTATGGCTACACCTTC. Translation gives CASSFDRVVTYGYTF.

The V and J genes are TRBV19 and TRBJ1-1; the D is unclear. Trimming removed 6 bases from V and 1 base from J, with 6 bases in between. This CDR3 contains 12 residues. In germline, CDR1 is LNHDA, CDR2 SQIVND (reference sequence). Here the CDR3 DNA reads TGTGCCAGTAGACACAAGAACACTGAAGCTTTCTTT. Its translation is CASRHKNTEAFF.

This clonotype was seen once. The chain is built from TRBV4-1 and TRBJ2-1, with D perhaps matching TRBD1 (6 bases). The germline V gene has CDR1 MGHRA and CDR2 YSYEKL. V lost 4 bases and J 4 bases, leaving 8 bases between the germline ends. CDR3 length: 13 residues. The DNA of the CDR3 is TGCGCCAGCAGCCGACAGGCGTACAATGAGCAGTTCTTC. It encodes CASSRQAYNEQFF.

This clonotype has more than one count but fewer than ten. The CDR3 here is CASSRSRGQETQYF. CDR3 nucleotides: TGTGCCAGCAGCCGTTCGAGGGGCCAAGAGACCCAGTACTTC. The genes are TRBV4-2 and TRBJ2-5, with D perhaps matching TRBD1 or TRBD2 (5 bases each). This CDR3 comprises 14 residues. The germline CDR1 and CDR2 sequences are LGHNA and YNFKEQ. V gave up 4 bases and J gave up 1 base, with 10 bases separating them.

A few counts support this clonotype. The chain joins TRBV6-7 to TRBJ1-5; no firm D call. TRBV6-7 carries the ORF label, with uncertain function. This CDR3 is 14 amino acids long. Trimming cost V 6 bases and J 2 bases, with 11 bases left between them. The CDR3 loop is CASSRVTGNQPQHF. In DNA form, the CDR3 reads TGTGCCAGCAGCAGAGTAACAGGCAATCAGCCCCAGCATTTT.